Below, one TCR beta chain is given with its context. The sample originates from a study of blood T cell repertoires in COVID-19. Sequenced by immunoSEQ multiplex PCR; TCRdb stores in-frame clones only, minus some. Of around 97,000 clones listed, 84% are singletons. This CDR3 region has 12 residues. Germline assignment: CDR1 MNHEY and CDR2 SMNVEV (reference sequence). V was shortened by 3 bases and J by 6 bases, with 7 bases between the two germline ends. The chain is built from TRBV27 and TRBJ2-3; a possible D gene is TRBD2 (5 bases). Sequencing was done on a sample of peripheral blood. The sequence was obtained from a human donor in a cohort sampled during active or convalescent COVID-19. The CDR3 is CASSFRGDTQYF. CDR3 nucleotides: TGTGCCAGCAGTTTCCGAGGGGATACGCAGTATTTT.